This T cell receptor beta chain came from a study of Ad26.COV2.S vaccination and SARS-CoV-2 variants. Findings of the study overall: There was reportedly substantial breadth in spike-specific CD8+ and CD4+ T cell responses after vaccination. Quantification of TCR breadth and depth may have yielded underestimates of total T cell responses. It was vaccine recipients, not placebo recipients, who had the higher spike-specific TCR breadth. For non-spike TCRs, breadth in vaccine recipients resembled that in placebo recipients.

To note about this clone: The antigen is unknown.

The CDR3 runs 14 residues. CDR1 and CDR2 (germline): MNHEY, SVGAGI. Trimming left V 6 bases short and J 3 bases short, with 12 bases between. Sequenced by immunoSEQ multiplex PCR; TCRdb stores in-frame clones only, minus some. The repertoire holds about 180,000 clones, with around nine tenths as singletons. The chain has TRBV6-5 and TRBJ1-5; D is ambiguous. The input for sequencing was peripheral blood, taken after recovery from COVID-19. This TCR derives from a human donor who had recovered from COVID-19. This CDR3 reads CASSHIEFNQPQHF. In nucleotides, the CDR3 is TGTGCCAGCAGCCATATCGAATTCAATCAGCCCCAGCATTTT.